This record concerns one T cell receptor (beta chain) sequence. What it binds is unknown. The CDR3 length is 14 residues. Trimming at V came to 5 bases and at J to 5 bases, leaving 9 bases not matched to a gene. Germline CDR1 is SGHNT and CDR2 is YYREEE (reference sequence). These data belong to a study of cytomegalovirus exposure and HLA in healthy donors. Findings of the study overall: Most TCR sequences showed up rarely, but some public TCRs showed up in many donors. In an earlier analysis, most TCR beta V segments were productive about 87% or about 30% of the time. Cytomegalovirus association was listed for 164 TCR beta chains. In a later analysis, across HLA loci, associated TCR counts were highest for DRB1, lowest for HLA-C.

PCR involved 60 Vbeta and 13 Jbeta primers. Profiling relied on immunoSEQ multiplex PCR, and the TCRdb table lists in-frame clones only, not all of them. Of roughly 170,000 clones in the sample, roughly 83% were seen once. The chain has TRBV5-4 and TRBJ2-5, with TRBD1 matching 7 bases. The sequence derives from a man aged 25 to 40 in good health and CMV-seronegative. Sequencing input: PBMCs. Here the CDR3 DNA reads TGTGCCAGCAGTCGAGGGGGCCGGCTGGAGACCCAGTACTTC. It yields the protein CASSRGGRLETQYF.